This TCR beta chain was found in a study of patients and donors after allogeneic stem cell transplantation. TCRdb independently ran MiXCR on the RT-PCR reads; one entry per CDR3 protein. This sample has approximately 200,000 distinct CDR3 sequences; around 41% occur once, and the top ten carry 33%. V dropped 2 bases and J dropped 8 bases, with 6 bases sitting between them. The CDR3 consists of 10 residues. CDR1 SQVTM and CDR2 ANQGSEA come from the germline V gene. The clonotype originates from a human donor who was either an allogeneic HSCT recipient or a stem cell or donor lymphocyte infusion donor (not recorded which). It is not recorded whose cells these are; they may come from a transplant donor. The sample was blood, either unsorted or a sorted T cell fraction (not recorded which). The gene calls are TRBV29-1 and TRBJ1-2; tentative D call: TRBD1 (5 bases). CDR3 sequence: CSVEWGGYTF. In DNA, the CDR3 is TGCAGCGTTGAATGGGGCGGCTACACCTTC. The variable domain in full, with the rest retrieved from reference TRBV29-1 and TRBJ1-2, is SAVISQKPSRDICQRGTSLTIQCQVDSQVTMMFWYRQQPGQSLTLIATANQGSEATYESGFVIDKFPISRPNLTFSTLTVSNMSPEDSSIYLCSVEWGGYTFGSGTRLTVV.